The 9 T cell receptor beta chains presented below share a single source sample, sequenced in a study of vaccination and CD4 T cells after COVID-19. No antigen has been assigned to these receptors. Treatment: 10-day PBMC culture with coronavirus spike peptide pools or control peptides (ViraFEST assay). An Oncomine TCR Beta short-read assay was used to sequence the DNA from cultured CD4+ T cells. TCRdb redid the calling of the PCR reads with MiXCR, one entry per CDR3 protein. Of more than 15,000 distinct CDR3 sequences listed, around 29% are singletons. Specimen: cultured CD4+ T cells from blood. The receptors shown here come from a human donor with COVID-19.

This clonotype appeared a few times. The J gene is TRBJ2-3, the V gene TRBV15; tentative D call: TRBD1 (5 bases). V was cut by 1 base and J by 8 bases, with 7 bases left in between. Germline lookup yields CDR1 LNHNV and CDR2 YYDKDF (reference sequence). This CDR3 contains 12 residues. CDR3 nucleotide sequence: TGTGCCACCAGCAGAGCAGGGATTACGCAGTATTTT. Translated: CATSRAGITQYF.

The V call is TRBV5-1, the J call TRBJ1-6; no clear D. The CDR3 is 13 residues long. CDR1 is SGHRS and CDR2 is YFSETQ in the germline V gene. The V gene lost 1 base and the J gene lost 8 bases, with 7 bases spanning the gap. CDR3 in amino acids: CASSLMGDSPLHF. The CDR3 nucleotides read TGCGCCAGCAGCTTGATGGGCGATTCACCCCTCCACTTT.

This clonotype turned up a few times. This chain connects TRBV6-1 to TRBJ2-7; D tentatively reads TRBD1 or TRBD2 (6 bases each). Germline loops: CDR1 MNHNS, CDR2 SASEGT. Trimming took 7 bases from V and 2 from J, leaving 15 bases between them. This CDR3 region has 14 residues. CDR3 protein: CASIAPGDTYEQYF. The CDR3 nucleotides are TGTGCCAGCATCGCCCCGGGGGACACCTACGAGCAGTACTTC.

This clonotype was seen only a few times. The CDR3 DNA sequence: TGTGCCTGGAGTACAGGGTACAACAATGAGCAGTTCTTC. Protein product: CAWSTGYNNEQFF. The chain employs TRBV30 and TRBJ2-1; D is perhaps TRBD1 (6 bases). V dropped 2 bases and J dropped 5 bases, with 10 bases sitting between them. Looked up from germline, CDR1 is GTSNPN and CDR2 is SVGIG (reference sequence). This CDR3 has 13 amino acids. Filled out from reference TRBV30 and TRBJ2-1, the complete variable domain reads SQTIHQWPATLVQPVGSPLSLECTVEGTSNPNLYWYRQAAGRGLQLLFYSVGIGQISSEVPQNLSASRPQDRQFILSSKKLLLSDSGFYLCAWSTGYNNEQFFGPGTRLTVL.

There are a few counts of this clonotype. J is TRBJ2-2 and V is TRBV6-5, with 13 positions matching TRBD2. From germline, CDR1 is MNHEY and CDR2 SVGAGI. This CDR3 has 19 amino acids. Losses at the gene ends were 0 bases for V and 0 bases for J; bases not matched to a gene: 4. Here the CDR3 reads CASSYSGLAGDTNTGELFF. The CDR3 DNA reads as TGTGCCAGCAGTTACTCTGGACTAGCGGGGGATACGAACACCGGGGAGCTGTTTTTT.

The genes are TRBV7-9 and TRBJ2-7, with D possibly TRBD1 on 6 matching bases. The CDR3 is 11 residues long. Trimming removed 4 bases at V and 9 bases at J, with 10 bases between. Germline CDR1 is SEHNR and CDR2 is FQNEAQ (reference sequence). As DNA, the CDR3 is TGTGCCAGCAGCTCACAGGGTGTGCAGTACTTC. It yields the protein CASSSQGVQYF.

V usage is TRBV6-5 and J usage is TRBJ2-5, with TRBD2 identical over 10 bases. Germline V CDR1 and CDR2: MNHEY, SVGAGI. V gave up 4 bases and J gave up 13 bases; unmatched junction bases: 6. The CDR3 covers 12 residues. CDR3 coding DNA: TGTGCCAGCAGTTCCCTACGACTAGCGGGGTACTTC. It specifies CASSSLRLAGYF.

This clonotype has a handful of counts. The V and J genes are TRBV19 and TRBJ1-1, with D possibly TRBD1 on 5 matching bases. The CDR3 extends over 14 amino acids. Trimming removed 6 bases at V and 3 bases at J, with 14 bases between. Germline lookup yields CDR1 LNHDA and CDR2 SQIVND (reference sequence). Written as DNA, the CDR3 is TGTGCCAGTAGAGGGGCCCCTGGAGACACTGAAGCTTTCTTT. Amino acids: CASRGAPGDTEAFF.

This clonotype was picked up a small number of times. The chain links TRBV7-2 to TRBJ2-5; TRBD2 agrees at 9 bases. J gave up 7 bases and V 4 bases, and 13 bases lay outside the gene matches. Germline loops: CDR1 SGHTA, CDR2 FQGNSA. The CDR3 is made up of 16 amino acids. CDR3 in amino acids: CASSSTQAGGSGTQYF. The CDR3 DNA sequence: TGTGCCAGCAGCTCAACCCAAGCGGGGGGAAGCGGGACCCAGTACTTC.